The T cell receptor beta chain under discussion was sequenced for a study of OX40 agonist ivuxolimab in advanced cancers. Study details: Males comprised about 78% of the group, whose mean age was 60 years (range 23 to 79).

The CDR3 is 16 amino acids. Trimming took off 4 bases at V and 3 bases at J, with 18 bases between the two ends. The germline V gene encodes CDR1 KGHSH and CDR2 LQKENI. Sequenced by immunoSEQ multiplex PCR; TCRdb stores in-frame clones only, minus some. The repertoire holds approximately 50,000 clones, with roughly three quarters as singletons. The sequencing here drew on CD4+ or CD8+ T cells sorted from blood, taken in a trial of the OX40 agonist ivuxolimab. This chain uses TRBV18 with TRBJ1-1, with D perhaps matching TRBD1 (6 bases). The receptor was isolated from an adult with an advanced solid tumor such as melanoma, head and neck, liver or kidney cancer. CDR3 in amino acids: CASSRRAGGGDTEAFF. CDR3 nucleotide sequence: TGTGCCAGCTCACGTCGTGCTGGAGGGGGAGACACTGAAGCTTTCTTT. Full variable domain (rest looked up from reference TRBV18 and TRBJ1-1): NAGVMQNPRHLVRRRGQEARLRCSPMKGHSHVYWYRQLPEEGLKFMVYLQKENIIDESGMPKERFSAEFPKEGPSILRIQQVVRGDSAAYFCASSRRAGGGDTEAFFGQGTRLTVV.